This record looks at one T cell receptor beta chain sequence and its context. The V gene's germline CDR1 is SQVTM and CDR2 ANQGSEA. J was trimmed by 6 bases and V by 7 bases; bases with no gene match: 9. The CDR3 spans 13 residues. The data derive from a study of T cell responses to AZD1222 COVID-19 vaccine. The protocol was immunoSEQ multiplex PCR, while the TCRdb copy is restricted to in-frame clones and leaves out a portion. The data hold about 110,000 clones, with 85% to 95% observed a single time. The sequence derives from an adult who received the AZD1222 COVID-19 vaccine. The sample here was peripheral blood, taken 28 days after the second AZD1222 dose. The rearrangement joins TRBV29-1 to TRBJ2-7; 10 bases map to TRBD1. CDR3 residues: CSAAGTGAGEQYF. CDR3 bases: TGCAGCGCCGCCGGGACAGGGGCGGGCGAGCAGTACTTC.